This T cell receptor (beta chain) was captured in a study of blood T cell repertoires in COVID-19. The germline V gene has CDR1 WNHNN and CDR2 SYGVQD (reference sequence). The CDR3 sequence is 19 residues long. J gave up 1 base and V 2 bases, and 9 bases lay outside the gene matches. In the original processing: Researchers report that nucleated cell counts were estimated from reference gene primer amplification. Assay used: immunoSEQ multiplex PCR; TCRdb lists only in-frame clones, some missing. From that table come the V and J calls and clone size; the DNA was used to work out D and trimming. Among about 300,000 clones listed, roughly 85% were seen once.

This chain joins TRBV10-1 and TRBJ2-3; TRBD2 aligns across 13 bases. The sequenced material came from PBMCs or T cells enriched from blood (not recorded which). This sequence was found in a woman between 45 and 65 years old who had recovered from COVID-19. In DNA, the CDR3 is TGCGCCAGCAGTGAGACGGGACTAGCGGGGACTTCCCGCACAGATACGCAGTATTTT. Protein sequence: CASSETGLAGTSRTDTQYF.